Listed below are T cell receptor beta chains from one sample, sequenced in a study of T cells in Graves' hyperthyroidism and ophthalmopathy. TCRdb re-called the multiplex PCR reads through MiXCR, storing one row per CDR3 protein. The table has about 590,000 distinct CDR3 sequences, approximately 14% seen once. The sample was blood. Receptor source: a woman in her 30s with Graves' hyperthyroidism. Each CDR3 is given with its conserved first and last residue. Each record gives: V gene, D gene, J gene, clone size, CDR3 DNA, CDR3 protein. The D gene is left open where the match is weak. Where a row states a size, it is once, few, many or the class of an expanded clone; other rows omit it.

TRBV7-2	TRBD2	TRBJ2-4	many	TGTGCCAGCAGCAGTGGGGGGGTGATGCTAGCCAAAAACATTCAGTACTTC	CASSSGGVMLAKNIQYF
TRBV28	TRBD1	TRBJ1-2	many	TGTGCCAGCAGTATCACACCCTCAGGGGGGCTAAACTATGGCTACACCTTC	CASSITPSGGLNYGYTF
TRBV19	-	TRBJ2-1	-	TGTGCCAGTGGCCAGAACCGGGACTTTCCGTCGAATGAGCAGTTCTTC	CASGQNRDFPSNEQFF
TRBV20-1	TRBD2	TRBJ2-1	few	TGCAGTGCCAGGACTAGCGGGATTCCGACCAATGAGCAGTTCTTC	CSARTSGIPTNEQFF
TRBV12-3/TRBV12-4	TRBD1	TRBJ2-7	few	TGTGCCAGCACCTTGACAGGGGGCGTATACGAGCAGTACTTC	CASTLTGGVYEQYF
TRBV20-1	TRBD2	TRBJ2-7	few	TGCAGTGCTAGTCACAAAAATCCCGGGACTAGCCCGCTTAGAGGGAACTACGAGCAGTACTTC	CSASHKNPGTSPLRGNYEQYF
TRBV11-2	TRBD2	TRBJ2-3	many	TGTGCCAGCAGCAGATGGGGGGGACTAGCGGGAGAAGAGCGCACAGATACGCAGTATTTT	CASSRWGGLAGEERTDTQYF
TRBV12-3/TRBV12-4	-	TRBJ1-5	few	TGTGCCAGCAGTCCGGGGCTCAATCAGCCCCAGCATTTT	CASSPGLNQPQHF
TRBV11-2	TRBD2	TRBJ2-4	many	TGTGCCAGCAGCCTGTCTAGCGGGGCCGGGGAAAACATTCAGTACTTC	CASSLSSGAGENIQYF
TRBV14	-	TRBJ1-1	-	TGTGCCAGCAGCCATATAGACAACTCCCTTGAAGCTTTCTTT	CASSHIDNSLEAFF
TRBV11-2	-	TRBJ2-7	few	TGTGCCAGCAGCTTAGAAGGTGGGGTCTTAGGCGAGCAGTACTTC	CASSLEGGVLGEQYF
TRBV7-2	-	TRBJ1-2	few	TGTGCCAGCAGCTTAGTTTTTCAGGATGGGATAGGCTACACCTTC	CASSLVFQDGIGYTF
TRBV28	-	TRBJ1-3	-	TGTGCCAGCAGTTTTGGGACTTCTGGAAACACCATATATTTT	CASSFGTSGNTIYF
TRBV11-1	-	TRBJ2-2	many	TGTGCCAGCAGTTCAAACCAGAACACCGGGGAGCTGTTTTTT	CASSSNQNTGELFF
TRBV7-2	-	TRBJ2-7	many	TGTGCCAGCAGCTTAGCGGTCCCCCTGTCCTACGAGCAGTACTTC	CASSLAVPLSYEQYF
TRBV7-9	-	TRBJ2-7	many	TGTGCCAGCAGCCCCATTGTCCGCGAGCAGTACTTC	CASSPIVREQYF
TRBV11-2	TRBD2	TRBJ2-3	once	TGTGCCAGCAGCCAGCGGGAAGATTCAGATACGCAGTATTTT	CASSQREDSDTQYF
TRBV7-9	-	TRBJ2-3	once	TGTGCCAGCAGCTTTCTATTGGGGTTCACAGATACGCAGTATTTT	CASSFLLGFTDTQYF
TRBV12-3/TRBV12-4	TRBD2	TRBJ2-6	few	TGTGCCAGCAGTTTATTAATAGCGGGAGGGATCTCTGGGGCCAACGTCCTGACTTTC	CASSLLIAGGISGANVLTF
TRBV4-1	-	TRBJ2-1	-	TGCGCCAGCAGCGACCCTGGGGATGAGCAGTTCTTC	CASSDPGDEQFF
TRBV11-2	TRBD1	TRBJ2-7	many	TGTGCCAGCAGCTTTGGGGACAGGAGGGACGAGCAGTACTTC	CASSFGDRRDEQYF
TRBV6-1	-	TRBJ2-3	many	TGTGCCAGCAGTCAAGGGTACTCCCTTAGCACAGATACGCAGTATTTT	CASSQGYSLSTDTQYF
TRBV4-2	-	TRBJ2-7	-	TGTGCCAGCAGCCAAGAAGTGGGCACCTACGAGCAGTACTTC	CASSQEVGTYEQYF
TRBV29-1	-	TRBJ1-6	-	TGCAGCGTCCGATTCACGGCGGATAATTCACCCCTCCACTTT	CSVRFTADNSPLHF
TRBV7-9	-	TRBJ2-1	many	TGTGCCAGCAACCCTACGACGTATGAGCAGTTCTTC	CASNPTTYEQFF
TRBV18	-	TRBJ1-1	many	TGTGCCAGCTCACCCTTGACAGCTACTGAAGCTTTCTTT	CASSPLTATEAFF
TRBV7-9	TRBD1	TRBJ1-2	few	TGTGCCAGCAGCTTCCGACAGGGTGGATCCTATGGCTACACCTTC	CASSFRQGGSYGYTF
TRBV19	-	TRBJ2-3	-	TGTGCCAGTAGTATAGACGGTTCTAGCACAGATACGCAGTATTTT	CASSIDGSSTDTQYF
TRBV20-1	-	TRBJ2-7	-	TGCAGTGCTAGCTCGGCTTACGAGCAGTACTTC	CSASSAYEQYF
TRBV20-1	TRBD2	TRBJ2-1	many	TGCAGTGCTAGAACCCCCCTAGCGGGATGGGGGGAGCAGTTCTTC	CSARTPLAGWGEQFF
TRBV5-4	TRBD1	TRBJ2-7	-	TGTGCCAGCAGCATACGACAGGGAATGGCCGAGCAGTACTTC	CASSIRQGMAEQYF
TRBV15	-	TRBJ2-2	few	TGTGCCACCAGCTCAGGGGGTAGCGGGACCGGGGAGCTGTTTTTT	CATSSGGSGTGELFF
TRBV2	-	TRBJ2-7	many	TGTGCCAGCAGCTACTCCGGACGCCTATCGTGGTACGAGCAGTACTTC	CASSYSGRLSWYEQYF
TRBV7-3	-	TRBJ1-6	many	TGTGCCAGCAGCTTGGGTCCCACTTCACCCCTCCACTTT	CASSLGPTSPLHF
TRBV6-1	TRBD1	TRBJ1-5	-	TGTGCCACCAAAAACAAACCGGGACAGGGTAGAGGTCAGCCCCAGCATTTT	CATKNKPGQGRGQPQHF
TRBV30	TRBD2	TRBJ2-1	few	TGTGCCTGGAAGCGGGATAGTTACAATGAGCAGTTCTTC	CAWKRDSYNEQFF
TRBV20-1	-	TRBJ1-5	few	TGCAGTGCTGAACAGGTTAGCAATCAGCCCCAGCATTTT	CSAEQVSNQPQHF
TRBV11-2	TRBD2	TRBJ2-1	many	TGTGCCAGCAGCCCGCGGCGACTAGCGGGTGAGAATGAGCAGTTCTTC	CASSPRRLAGENEQFF
TRBV14	TRBD2	TRBJ2-7	-	TGTGCCAGCAGCCTACGGACTAGCGGGAGGGGCGAGCAGTACTTC	CASSLRTSGRGEQYF
TRBV6-7	-	TRBJ1-4	few	TGTGCCAGCAGAGCTCCCGGGACGTCAACTAATGAAAAACTGTTTTTT	CASRAPGTSTNEKLFF
TRBV7-3	-	TRBJ2-3	many	TGTGCCAGCAGCTTAACGCTCCAGAACACAGATACACAGTATTTT	CASSLTLQNTDTQYF
TRBV6-1	TRBD1	TRBJ2-1	few	TGTGCCAGCAGTCGGGGACAGGAGCAGTTCTTC	CASSRGQEQFF
TRBV14	-	TRBJ1-1	few	TGTGCCAGCAGCCAGCAGACACATAACACTGAAGCTTTCTTT	CASSQQTHNTEAFF
TRBV6-1	TRBD2	TRBJ2-1	-	TGTGCCAGCAGTGCTGCGGGGGTCCAGCAGTTCTTC	CASSAAGVQQFF
TRBV10-3	-	TRBJ2-1	-	TGTGCCATCAGTGAGTCGTTAGAGGGTGGTGAGCAGTTCTTC	CAISESLEGGEQFF
TRBV7-2	-	TRBJ2-1	many	TGTGCCAGCAGCTTAGGGCAGATCTACAATGAGCAGTTCTTC	CASSLGQIYNEQFF
TRBV11-2	TRBD2	TRBJ2-1	-	TGTGCCAGCAGGTCACTAGCGGGACCCTTATTTGAGCAGTTCTTC	CASRSLAGPLFEQFF
TRBV4-1	TRBD2	TRBJ2-2	-	TGCGCCAGCAGCCAAGCTGGGGCAGGCGCGGGGGTCGGCGGGAGGGCCACCGGGGAGCTGTTTTTT	CASSQAGAGAGVGGRATGELFF
TRBV20-1	TRBD2	TRBJ2-1	few	TGCAGTGCCCTTAGCGGGAGCTCCTACAATGAGCAGTTCTTC	CSALSGSSYNEQFF
TRBV7-9	TRBD2	TRBJ2-7	many	TGTGCCAGCAGCTTATCTTCTAGCGGGGGGACCTACGAGCAGTACTTC	CASSLSSSGGTYEQYF
TRBV28	-	TRBJ2-7	many	TGTGCCAGCAGCTTCGGGGGCTCCTACGAGCAGTACTTC	CASSFGGSYEQYF